These 21 T cell receptor beta chains came from one sample sequenced in a study of blood T cell repertoires in COVID-19 (dated by TCRdb to 2019 to 2021). Library construction relied on the immunoSEQ multiplex PCR assay. Not all clones reach the TCRdb copy of this immuneACCESS table, which keeps in-frame sequences only. Checked studies attribute under half of the gap to unresolved V genes and leave the rest unexplained. The table for this sample lists about 260,000 clones; less than 90% of them were counted only once. The ten largest clones take up just under 2% of the sample. Sequenced: peripheral blood. These receptors originate from a man aged 30 to 39 with active or convalescent COVID-19.

The rearrangement joins TRBV7-6 to TRBJ2-2, with 7 bases lining up with TRBD2. The ends lost 7 bases at V and 5 bases at J; junction bases unmatched: 13. CDR1 and CDR2 (germline): SGHVS, FNYEAQ. This CDR3 has 16 amino acids. CDR3 coding DNA: TGTGCCAGCACCCCCGAGGCGGGCGGGGGTACCGGGGAGCTGTTTTTT. This codes for CASTPEAGGGTGELFF.

The chain joins TRBV5-6 to TRBJ1-4; D may be TRBD1 (6 bases). The CDR3 runs to 16 residues. V was cut by 2 bases and J by 2 bases, with 13 bases left in between. Germline V CDR1 and CDR2: SGHDT, YYEEEE. This chain's CDR3 is CASSLSGAATNEKLFF. CDR3 sequence (DNA): TGTGCCAGCAGCTTATCAGGGGCTGCGACTAATGAAAAACTGTTTTTT.

This chain joins TRBV27 and TRBJ1-1, with 8 nucleotides matching TRBD1. Per the germline V gene, CDR1 is MNHEY and CDR2 is SMNVEV (reference sequence). The CDR3 is 18 amino acids. Trimming cost V 2 bases and J 4 bases; bases outside gene matches: 15. The CDR3 region has the DNA TGTGCCAGCAGTTTAGCCCTCAGGGGGCTTCGTCATATCACTGAAGCTTTCTTT. Residues: CASSLALRGLRHITEAFF.

DNA for the CDR3: TGTGCCACCAGAGGACAGGGGGCTAATTCACCCCTCCACTTT. Protein product: CATRGQGANSPLHF. V is TRBV24-1 and J is TRBJ1-6, with 11 bases fitting TRBD1. J was trimmed by 6 bases and V by 7 bases; bases with no gene match: 1. Per the germline V gene, CDR1 is KGHDR and CDR2 is SFDVKD. CDR3 length equals 14 residues.

J is TRBJ1-4 and V is TRBV10-3, with D unresolved. Germline CDR1 is ENHRY and CDR2 is SYGVKD. The ends were cut back, 4 bases at V and 8 bases at J, with 5 bases in the middle. This CDR3 has 11 amino acids. CDR3: CAISAREKLFF. CDR3 DNA sequence: TGTGCCATCAGTGCTCGGGAAAAACTGTTTTTT.

This chain connects TRBV7-8 to TRBJ1-5; no clear D gene. Trimming removed 5 bases from V and 4 bases from J, with 18 bases in between. The germline V gene encodes CDR1 SGHVS and CDR2 FQNEAQ. The CDR3 is made up of 16 amino acids. The CDR3 DNA reads TGTGCCAGCAGCGAGCCCCGGTTGTCGAAGAATCAGCCCCAGCATTTT. Translating it yields CASSEPRLSKNQPQHF.

This rearrangement joins TRBV6-5 to TRBJ1-6; tentative D call: TRBD1 (6 bases). V dropped 4 bases and J dropped 15 bases, with 19 bases sitting between them. This CDR3 is built from 14 residues. Germline V gene sequence: CDR1 MNHEY, CDR2 SVGAGI. As DNA, the CDR3 is TGTGCCAGCAGTTCCGGACAGCCTCCCCCTCGCCTCCACTTT. It specifies CASSSGQPPPRLHF.

CDR3 region: CASSLGPGGREKLFF. CDR3 DNA sequence: TGTGCCAGCAGCTTAGGACCAGGGGGCAGGGAAAAACTGTTTTTT. The V call is TRBV7-9, the J call TRBJ1-4; TRBD1 agrees at 8 bases. This CDR3 is 15 amino acids long. From germline, CDR1 is SEHNR and CDR2 FQNEAQ (reference sequence). Trimming cost V 1 base and J 8 bases; bases outside gene matches: 6.

The chain recombines TRBV6-5 with TRBJ2-7; 10 bases are shared with TRBD2. V lost 10 bases and J lost 7; bases outside the gene matches: 13. The CDR3 runs to 14 residues. CDR1 and CDR2 from the germline V gene are MNHEY and SVGAGI. CDR3 coding DNA: TGTGCCACCACATGGACTAGCGGAGGTGAGGAGCAGTACTTC. This translates into CATTWTSGGEEQYF.

The chain links TRBV6-5 to TRBJ2-7, with TRBD1 matching 10 bases. The CDR3 spans 15 residues. CDR1 is MNHEY and CDR2 is SVGAGI in the germline V gene. V dropped 6 bases and J dropped 5; count of bases not matched to a gene: 10. The CDR3 DNA sequence: TGTGCCAGCAGACACGAGGCGGGACAGGGGAACGAGCAGTACTTC. Residues: CASRHEAGQGNEQYF.

The V gene is TRBV30, the J gene TRBJ1-5, with 7 positions matching TRBD1. Germline V lookup: CDR1 GTSNPN, CDR2 SVGIG (reference sequence). This CDR3 comprises 14 residues. The V gene end was trimmed by 1 base and the J gene end by 4 bases; junction bases not matched to a gene: 4. DNA of the CDR3: TGTGCCTGGAGTGGAAACAGGGGTAATCAGCCCCAGCATTTT. Translating it yields CAWSGNRGNQPQHF.

The chain links TRBV6-5 to TRBJ2-7; tentatively, D is TRBD2 (7 bases). The CDR3 runs 16 residues. Germline CDR1 and CDR2: MNHEY and SVGAGI. V was clipped by 4 bases and J by 0 bases, with 16 bases between them. The CDR3 DNA sequence: TGTGCCAGCAGTTGGGCGGGGGCTCCGAGCTCCTACGAGCAGTACTTC. It specifies CASSWAGAPSSYEQYF.

The chain is built from TRBV14 and TRBJ1-2, with D possibly TRBD1 on 5 matching bases. The CDR3 runs to 14 residues. Germline-derived CDR1 and CDR2 are SGHDN and FVKESK. V shed 0 bases and J shed 7 bases, with 12 bases lying between them. CDR3 loop: CASSQDSRVRGYTF. CDR3 DNA sequence: TGTGCCAGCAGCCAAGATTCCAGGGTGCGTGGCTACACCTTC.

The rearrangement links TRBV5-1 to TRBJ1-1, with a possible D match to TRBD1 (6 bases). The CDR3 sequence is 16 residues long. Trimming left V 5 bases short and J 6 bases short, with 23 bases between. Germline loops: CDR1 SGHRS, CDR2 YFSETQ. CDR3 residues: CASRLWQGMNSAEAFF. CDR3 in DNA: TGCGCCAGCAGATTGTGGCAGGGGATGAACTCCGCTGAAGCTTTCTTT.

The chain carries TRBV6-6 and TRBJ2-5; TRBD1 might be the D (5 bases). Germline loops: CDR1 MNHNY, CDR2 SVGAGI (reference sequence). The CDR3 spans 16 residues. Trimming took 6 bases from V and 1 from J, leaving 18 bases between them. In DNA form, the CDR3 reads TGTGCCAGCAGCGCACAGGTCGGTGGGGTCCAAGAGACCCAGTACTTC. Translating it yields CASSAQVGGVQETQYF.

The rearrangement joins TRBV7-8 to TRBJ2-7; 7 bases are a match to TRBD2. V was pared by 4 bases and J by 2 bases, with 5 bases of the junction left unmatched. The CDR3 sequence is 14 residues long. Germline lookup yields CDR1 SGHVS and CDR2 FQNEAQ. CDR3 residues: CASSYGLDPYEQYF. The CDR3 DNA reads TGTGCCAGCAGCTATGGACTAGACCCCTACGAGCAGTACTTC.

In regard to this clone: The sample holds other DNA sequences that translate to the same CDR3. V usage is TRBV19 and J usage is TRBJ1-4, with 10 nucleotides matching TRBD1. V shed 4 bases, J shed 6 bases, and the junction held 2 bases outside the gene matches. The CDR3 runs 14 residues. Germline V gene lookup returns CDR1 LNHDA and CDR2 SQIVND (reference sequence). DNA of the CDR3: TGTGCCAGTAGTACGGGACAGGGGTATGAAAAACTGTTTTTT. It specifies CASSTGQGYEKLFF. Full variable domain (remainder filled in from reference TRBV19 and TRBJ1-4): DGGITQSPKYLFRKEGQNVTLSCEQNLNHDAMYWYRQDPGQGLRLIYYSQIVNDFQKGDIAEGYSVSREKKESFPLTVTSAQKNPTAFYLCASSTGQGYEKLFFGSGTQLSVL.

CDR3 bases: TGTGCCTGGAGTACCGGCGGTGATAATTCACCCCTCCACTTT. Its translation is CAWSTGGDNSPLHF. The rearrangement links TRBV30 to TRBJ1-6; D gene uncertain. Trimming removed 2 bases at V and 5 bases at J, with 10 bases between. Germline CDR1 GTSNPN, CDR2 SVGIG (reference sequence). The CDR3 consists of 14 residues.

The chain couples TRBV7-2 to TRBJ2-5, with 7 bases that match TRBD2. Germline loops: CDR1 SGHTA, CDR2 FQGNSA. After removal of 3 bases from V and 7 bases from J, the junction contained 14 bases not matched to a gene. CDR3 size: 16 residues. The CDR3 DNA reads as TGTGCCAGCAGCTTGGTGTCGGGGCTGGGCGGGGGGACCCAGTACTTC. Its protein is CASSLVSGLGGGTQYF. Filled out from reference TRBV7-2 and TRBJ2-5, the complete variable domain reads GAGVSQSPSNKVTEKGKDVELRCDPISGHTALYWYRQSLGQGLEFLIYFQGNSAPDKSGLPSDRFSAERTGGSVSTLTIQRTQQEDSAVYLCASSLVSGLGGGTQYFGPGTRLLVL.

This chain uses TRBV7-2 with TRBJ1-1, with no clear D. The CDR3 runs 14 residues. V was clipped by 5 bases and J by 1 base, with 11 bases between them. The germline V gene has CDR1 SGHTA and CDR2 FQGNSA. This CDR3 is CASSPQTGNTEAFF. In nucleotides, the CDR3 is TGTGCCAGCAGCCCCCAGACGGGGAACACTGAAGCTTTCTTT.

Worth noting for this clone: An end of the junction does not agree with germline; a read error may underlie this. V is TRBV2 and J is TRBJ2-3; TRBD1 matches 7 bases. Germline CDR1 SNHLY, CDR2 FYNNEI. The length of the CDR3 is 15 residues. The CDR3 DNA sequence: TGTGCCAGCAGCGAAGGGACAGCCAACACAGATACGCAGTATTTT. Its protein is CASSEGTANTDTQYF.